Listed below are T cell receptor beta chains from one sample, sequenced in a study of monozygotic twins with inflammatory bowel disease. No DNA is given; TCRdb re-called the 5' RACE reads and lists each CDR3 protein once. Recorded for this sample: 200,000 to 250,000 distinct CDR3 sequences. Sample: blood. These receptors came from a human donor with ulcerative colitis or Crohn's disease, or a healthy co-twin of an affected twin (not recorded which). Each CDR3 is given with its conserved first and last residue. Fields, in order: V gene, J gene, CDR3 length, CDR3 protein.

>TRBV27|TRBJ1-6|14
CASSSGGRDSPLHF
>TRBV5-1|TRBJ2-2|15
CASSLGRPGTGELFF
>TRBV5-1|TRBJ1-1|15
CASSSLTGTNTEAFF
>TRBV5-6|TRBJ1-5|17
CASSRFGQSLLDQPQHF
>TRBV5-6|TRBJ2-3|13
CASSIDRTDTQYF
>TRBV29-1|TRBJ1-2|13
CSGTGGTDHGYTF
>TRBV7-9|TRBJ2-2|15
CASSSEDSGWGELFF
>TRBV7-9|TRBJ1-1|14
CASSLAGADTEAFF
>TRBV12-3/TRBV12-4|TRBJ2-7|12
CASSLDSYEQYF
>TRBV20-1|TRBJ2-2|14
CSARVVAEIGELFF
>TRBV4-3|TRBJ2-7|14
CASSQGRSRYEQYF
>TRBV14|TRBJ2-5|13
CASSQEIVGAQYF
>TRBV5-6|TRBJ2-3|13
CASSPVGAGPQYF
>TRBV4-1|TRBJ1-6|18
CASSQDVGSLNHNSPLHF
>TRBV11-2|TRBJ2-1|19
CASSRGLAGGWSSYNEQFF
>TRBV6-1|TRBJ2-7|15
CASSEAGAMSYEQYF
>TRBV20-1|TRBJ1-2|15
CSALGPQGANYGYTF
>TRBV5-1|TRBJ2-5|14
CASSRDSIKETQYF
>TRBV29-1|TRBJ2-3|12
CSVEDVTSSQYF
>TRBV5-1|TRBJ2-1|14
CASSSGQGANEQFF
>TRBV20-1|TRBJ2-3|13
CTGLAEFTDTQYF
>TRBV7-3|TRBJ1-1|13
CASSLSIYTEAFF
>TRBV6-5|TRBJ2-6|15
CASSYEWTGANVLTF
>TRBV6-1|TRBJ1-5|16
CASSPRDRGGNQPQHF
>TRBV19|TRBJ2-1|14
CASSIPGAWNEQFF
>TRBV7-3|TRBJ1-3|18
CASSPRPVTGGSGNTIYF
>TRBV7-9|TRBJ2-1|15
CASSPAGDSYNEQFF
>TRBV7-2|TRBJ1-2|12
CASRGGTARKVF
>TRBV5-1|TRBJ1-6|14
CASGSGTLNSPLHF
>TRBV13|TRBJ2-3|13
CASSLRGSDTQYF
>TRBV7-3|TRBJ1-3|13
CASSTGQGNTIYF
>TRBV20-1|TRBJ2-5|16
CSARPTSDPRLETQYF
>TRBV15|TRBJ1-1|13
CATSVLMNTEAFF
>TRBV4-1|TRBJ2-7|15
CASSQSHGTWGEQYF
>TRBV6-1|TRBJ2-1|16
CASSDLAGGPIRGQFF
>TRBV12-3/TRBV12-4|TRBJ1-1|11
CASSLAAEAFF
>TRBV19|TRBJ1-5|14
CASCVWQDNQPQHF
>TRBV5-4|TRBJ2-1|15
CASRWEREGSDEQFF
>TRBV12-3/TRBV12-4|TRBJ2-3|14
CASRERGRGDTQYF
>TRBV19|TRBJ1-2|14
CASSIKGRTNGYTF
>TRBV6-4|TRBJ2-2|16
CASSLSMTGYTGELFF
>TRBV12-3/TRBV12-4|TRBJ2-7|16
CASSFLSGTGKFEQYF
>TRBV6-2/TRBV6-3|TRBJ2-1|18
CASSYSGTSGHSYNEQFF
>TRBV5-1|TRBJ1-6|17
CASSLVRAGVNNSPLHF
>TRBV9|TRBJ2-7|15
CASSEKAGTAYEQYF
>TRBV27|TRBJ2-6|18
CASTLFFNPQTGANVLTF
>TRBV7-3|TRBJ2-3|16
CASSLLSPKGPDTQYF
>TRBV27|TRBJ2-2|12
CASSFLGGELFF
>TRBV11-2|TRBJ2-1|14
CASSLDRAHGEQFF
>TRBV5-1|TRBJ2-2|14
CASSPAGDTGELFF
>TRBV7-9|TRBJ2-3|15
CASSPADGFTDTQYF